A single sample is the source of the 12 T cell receptor beta chains below, sequenced in a study of T cells in Graves' hyperthyroidism and ophthalmopathy. RNA transcripts provided the source from which TCR beta CDR3 regions were amplified. A first-round RT-PCR of the TCR CDR3 used the HTBI primer set. TCRdb independently ran MiXCR on the multiplex PCR reads; one entry per CDR3 protein. The table has hundreds of thousands of distinct CDR3 sequences, approximately 15% seen once. The source material was blood. These TCRs come from a woman between 40 and 55 years old with Graves' ophthalmopathy.

This clonotype was seen many times. The chain couples TRBV28 to TRBJ1-1; D is uncertain. The germline gives CDR1 MDHEN, CDR2 SYDVKM. Trimming removed 5 bases at V and 0 bases at J, with 13 bases between. The CDR3 extends over 15 amino acids. Here the CDR3 reads CASSMNWAMNTEAFF. DNA for the CDR3: TGTGCCAGCAGTATGAACTGGGCTATGAACACTGAAGCTTTCTTT. The full variable domain, with the rest looked up from reference TRBV28 and TRBJ1-1, is DVKVTQSSRYLVKRTGEKVFLECVQDMDHENMFWYRQDPGLGLRLIYFSYDVKMKEKGDIPEGYSVSREKKERFSLILESASTNQTSMYLCASSMNWAMNTEAFFGQGTRLTVV.

This clonotype showed up many times. The junction departs from the called germline gene at one end, perhaps through a read error. This CDR3 is CASKLAGEVYEQYF. CDR3 nucleotides: TGTGCGAGTAAATTGGCGGGAGAAGTCTACGAGCAGTACTTC. The rearrangement uses TRBV19 and TRBJ2-7; the match to TRBD2 covers 7 bases. Germline CDR1 LNHDA, CDR2 SQIVND (reference sequence). The CDR3 spans 14 residues.

There are a few counts of this clonotype. The chain recombines TRBV20-1 with TRBJ1-4, with TRBD1 as a possible D gene (5 bases). This CDR3 comprises 12 residues. CDR1 and CDR2 (germline): DFQATT, SNEGSKA (reference sequence). The V and J ends lost 6 bases and 4 bases respectively, with 9 bases between them. The DNA of the CDR3 is TGCAGTGCCCTAGGACATAATGAAAAACTGTTTTTT. Amino acids: CSALGHNEKLFF.

This clonotype appeared a few times. The genes are TRBV20-1 and TRBJ2-7; D remains ambiguous. Trimming shortened V by 3 bases and J by 1 base, and 16 bases separated the two germline ends. Germline CDR1 and CDR2: DFQATT and SNEGSKA (reference sequence). The CDR3 extends over 15 amino acids. CDR3 sequence (DNA): TGCAGTGCTAGGGGCGACTCGTGGGAATCCTACGAGCAGTACTTC. It yields the protein CSARGDSWESYEQYF.

This clonotype showed up many times. The CDR3 spells CASSLRGVRGELFF. CDR3 nucleotide sequence: TGTGCCAGCAGTTTACGGGGGGTACGGGGGGAGCTGTTTTTT. The chain links TRBV27 to TRBJ2-2, with TRBD2 matching 7 bases. Losses at the gene ends were 2 bases for V and 8 bases for J; bases not matched to a gene: 5. CDR1 is MNHEY, CDR2 SMNVEV, per germline (reference sequence). This CDR3 comprises 14 residues.

This clonotype showed up just a few times. V is TRBV28 and J is TRBJ1-5; no clear D gene. The length of the CDR3 is 14 residues. Germline V gene sequence: CDR1 MDHEN, CDR2 SYDVKM. The V and J ends lost 2 bases and 3 bases respectively, with 8 bases between them. Here the CDR3 DNA reads TGTGCCAGCAGTTTACTTCCCACCAATCAGCCCCAGCATTTT. Translated: CASSLLPTNQPQHF.

At least ten counts were recorded for this clonotype. The J gene is TRBJ2-7, the V gene TRBV20-1, with 8 bases lining up with TRBD1. The CDR3 extends over 12 amino acids. V dropped 4 bases and J dropped 5; count of bases not matched to a gene: 4. Germline CDR1 and CDR2: DFQATT and SNEGSKA (reference sequence). This CDR3 is CSATDRVDEQYF. The CDR3 bases are TGCAGTGCTACGGACAGGGTCGACGAGCAGTACTTC.

This clonotype showed up just a few times. This CDR3 reads CASSVVDTGTEAFF. DNA of the CDR3: TGTGCCAGCAGCGTAGTAGATACCGGGACTGAAGCTTTCTTT. The chain employs TRBV9 and TRBJ1-1; D gene ambiguous. Trimming cost V 0 bases and J 5 bases, with 11 bases left between them. The CDR3 loop spans 14 amino acids. Germline loops: CDR1 SGDLS, CDR2 YYNGEE.

In this sample, this clonotype turned up a few times. This chain uses TRBV4-1 with TRBJ2-2, with 14 nucleotides matching TRBD2. CDR1 is MGHRA, CDR2 YSYEKL, per germline. Trimming took 1 base from V and 4 from J; bases not matched to a gene: 8. The CDR3 is made up of 19 amino acids. Written as DNA, the CDR3 is TGCGCCAGCAGCCAAGGGCCGGGACTAGCGGGAGAGGGCACCGGGGAGCTGTTTTTT. Protein: CASSQGPGLAGEGTGELFF.

This clonotype was detected only a few times. This sequence joins TRBV6-2 or TRBV6-3 and TRBJ2-7; TRBD2 aligns across 12 bases. The CDR3 is made up of 16 amino acids. The V gene end was trimmed by 5 bases and the J gene end by 3 bases; junction bases not matched to a gene: 8. Germline CDR1 is MNHEY and CDR2 is SVGEGT. The CDR3 sequence is CASSQWTSGIDYEQYF. In nucleotides, the CDR3 is TGTGCCAGCAGTCAATGGACTAGCGGGATAGACTACGAGCAGTACTTC.

This clonotype appeared many times. The V and J genes are TRBV25-1 and TRBJ1-2; D is perhaps TRBD1 (5 bases). The V end lost 3 bases, the J end lost 4 bases, and 15 bases lay between the germline ends. The CDR3 is 15 residues long. CDR1 is MGHDK and CDR2 is SYGVNS in the germline V gene. The CDR3 nucleotides read TGTGCCAGCAGTGACCGGGACCCAAGGGGCTATGGCTACACCTTC. Translating gives CASSDRDPRGYGYTF.

This clonotype was seen at least ten times. V gene TRBV4-1 combines with J gene TRBJ1-2, with D possibly being TRBD1 (6 bases). Germline lookup yields CDR1 MGHRA and CDR2 YSYEKL. Trimming took 1 base from V and 5 from J, leaving 8 bases between them. This CDR3 is 13 amino acids long. The CDR3 sequence is CASSQGTEYGYTF. The CDR3 bases are TGCGCCAGCAGCCAAGGGACAGAGTATGGCTACACCTTC.